This entry lists 27 T cell receptor beta chains sequenced from one sample in a study of cytomegalovirus exposure and HLA in healthy donors. 60 Vbeta and 13 Jbeta primers were used in PCR. Some clones are missing from TCRdb's copy, which holds only in-frame ones; the method was immunoSEQ multiplex PCR. Among some 170,000 clones listed, about 80% were seen once. The specimen sequenced was PBMCs. Source of these receptors: a man aged 18 to 30 in good health and CMV-seropositive.

The J gene is TRBJ1-1, the V gene TRBV6-4; unclear D gene. The CDR3 consists of 13 residues. Trimming shortened V by 2 bases and J by 4 bases, and 8 bases separated the two germline ends. Germline CDR1 MRHNA, CDR2 SNTAGT. The CDR3 DNA reads as TGTGCCAGCAGTGACCAGGCCAGCACTGAAGCTTTCTTT. Protein: CASSDQASTEAFF.

This chain links TRBV27 with TRBJ1-1; D is perhaps TRBD1 (5 bases). The V and J ends lost 1 base and 3 bases respectively, with 6 bases between them. The germline gives CDR1 MNHEY, CDR2 SMNVEV (reference sequence). This CDR3 contains 13 residues. CDR3 protein: CASSLLGDTEAFF. CDR3 bases: TGTGCCAGCAGTTTATTAGGGGACACTGAAGCTTTCTTT.

V and J are TRBV18 and TRBJ2-7, with D perhaps matching TRBD1 (6 bases). CDR3 length equals 14 residues. The ends were cut back, 3 bases at V and 5 bases at J, with 14 bases in the middle. Per germline, CDR1 KGHSH and CDR2 LQKENI. The CDR3 DNA follows: TGTGCCAGCTCACCCCCCTCAGGGGAGAACGAGCAGTACTTC. This codes for CASSPPSGENEQYF.

This chain links TRBV9 with TRBJ2-1; 7 bases match TRBD1. CDR1 is SGDLS and CDR2 is YYNGEE in the germline V gene. V was clipped by 0 bases and J by 8 bases; unmatched bases: 8. The CDR3 is 15 residues long. The CDR3 is CASSVDQQGTHEQFF. CDR3 bases: TGTGCCAGCAGCGTAGATCAACAGGGGACCCATGAGCAGTTCTTC.

This clone was observed a single time. J is TRBJ2-3 and V is TRBV9, with D possibly being TRBD2 (6 bases). Germline V gives CDR1 SGDLS, CDR2 YYNGEE. This CDR3 has 14 amino acids. V was cut by 0 bases and J by 6 bases, with 11 bases left in between. The CDR3 nucleotides read TGTGCCAGCAGCGTAGATGTGGGGGGTGATACGCAGTATTTT. Translating it yields CASSVDVGGDTQYF.

This clone appeared a few times. V is TRBV6-1 and J is TRBJ2-5; D unclear. Trimming left V 2 bases short and J 7 bases short, with 11 bases between. The length of the CDR3 is 13 residues. Germline CDR1 is MNHNS and CDR2 is SASEGT. The CDR3 sequence: CASSETGPGTQYF. The CDR3 nucleotides read TGTGCCAGCAGTGAAACGGGTCCGGGGACCCAGTACTTC.

There are a few counts of this clone. The V gene is TRBV4-1, the J gene TRBJ2-5, with 8 bases lining up with TRBD1. The end of the DNA fits TRBJ2-7 better, so the J call may be wrong. CDR1 MGHRA and CDR2 YSYEKL come from the germline V gene. The CDR3 totals 16 residues. The CDR3 spells CASSQEGQGDPYEQYF. The CDR3 nucleotides read TGCGCCAGCAGCCAAGAAGGACAGGGTGATCCCTACGAGCAGTACTTC.

This chain links TRBV4-2 with TRBJ1-6; D is unclear. The CDR3 covers 13 residues. Germline V lookup: CDR1 LGHNA, CDR2 YNFKEQ. V was cut by 0 bases and J by 8 bases, with 5 bases left in between. CDR3 protein: CASSQDSDSPLHF. In DNA, the CDR3 is TGTGCCAGCAGCCAAGATTCGGATTCACCCCTCCACTTT.

The table lists this clone with a count of one. The rearrangement joins TRBV11-3 to TRBJ2-7; 11 bases align to TRBD1. V shed 6 bases, J shed 3 bases, and the junction held 4 bases outside the gene matches. CDR3 length: 14 residues. Germline V CDR1 and CDR2: SGHNT, YENEEA. CDR3 loop: CASSTGQGGYEQYF. Here the CDR3 DNA reads TGTGCCAGCAGTACGGGACAGGGGGGCTACGAGCAGTACTTC.

This clone was counted a few times. The V and J genes are TRBV5-1 and TRBJ1-2; TRBD1 matches at 7 bases. The germline CDR1 and CDR2 sequences are SGHRS and YFSETQ. The CDR3 contains 14 residues. V was pared by 4 bases and J by 7 bases, with 10 bases of the junction left unmatched. The CDR3 DNA sequence: TGCGCCAGCAGCCTTTCCGGGGACAGTCTTGGCTACACCTTC. Translation gives CASSLSGDSLGYTF.

This clone has a single count. The rearrangement links TRBV6-1 to TRBJ2-4; 10 positions match TRBD1. Germline V CDR1 and CDR2: MNHNS, SASEGT. The trim removed 9 bases at V and 5 bases at J, leaving 7 bases unmatched. CDR3 length equals 14 residues. The CDR3 DNA sequence: TGTGCCAGTAACGTCGGGACAGGGGAAAACATTCAGTACTTC. Translation gives CASNVGTGENIQYF.

The V call is TRBV6-5, the J call TRBJ2-1, with TRBD2 matching 7 bases. There are 16 residues in the CDR3. Germline V gives CDR1 MNHEY, CDR2 SVGAGI. The V and J ends lost 1 base and 4 bases, in that order; junction bases with no gene match: 7. The CDR3 coding sequence is TGTGCCAGCAGTTACTTCCCTAGCGGAGGATACAATGAGCAGTTCTTC. It yields the protein CASSYFPSGGYNEQFF.

This clone appeared a few times. This rearrangement joins TRBV7-9 to TRBJ2-3, with TRBD1 identical over 9 bases. V shed 8 bases, J shed 3 bases, and the junction held 6 bases outside the gene matches. Germline V lookup: CDR1 SEHNR, CDR2 FQNEAQ (reference sequence). The length of the CDR3 is 14 residues. The CDR3 bases are TGTGCCAGCTGCTCGACAGGGGGGACAGATACGCAGTATTTT. Translating it yields CASCSTGGTDTQYF.

V is TRBV2 and J is TRBJ1-1, with D possibly matching TRBD1 (6 bases). This CDR3 is built from 14 residues. V was shortened by 4 bases and J by 2 bases, with 11 bases between the two germline ends. Germline V CDR1 and CDR2: SNHLY, FYNNEI. CDR3 nucleotides: TGTGCCAGCAGTGGGGGCAGGGGAAACACTGAAGCTTTCTTT. It codes for CASSGGRGNTEAFF.

This rearrangement joins TRBV19 to TRBJ1-6, with no clear D. The germline V gene has CDR1 LNHDA and CDR2 SQIVND (reference sequence). The V and J ends lost 3 bases and 7 bases respectively, with 10 bases between them. CDR3 length: 14 residues. CDR3: CASSIRGNNSPLHF. CDR3 in DNA: TGTGCCAGTAGTATTCGAGGGAACAATTCACCCCTCCACTTT.

The chain recombines TRBV10-2 with TRBJ2-4; 11 bases line up with TRBD2. J was trimmed by 3 bases and V by 11 bases; bases with no gene match: 12. The CDR3 is 16 amino acids. From germline, CDR1 is WSHSY and CDR2 SAAADI. CDR3 DNA: TGCGCCGGGACCGATGGGACTAGCGGCCACAAAAACATTCAGTACTTC. Protein: CAGTDGTSGHKNIQYF.

The rearrangement uses TRBV5-5 and TRBJ2-7; no definite D call. Germline values: CDR1 SGHKS, CDR2 YYEKEE (reference sequence). V was cut by 3 bases and J by 3 bases, with 4 bases left in between. The CDR3 totals 11 residues. The CDR3 DNA is TGTGCCAGCAGCTCTATCTACGAGCAGTACTTC. This sequence encodes CASSSIYEQYF.

The chain carries TRBV27 and TRBJ2-1; 10 bases are shared with TRBD2. The germline gives CDR1 MNHEY, CDR2 SMNVEV (reference sequence). This CDR3 contains 16 residues. After removal of 6 bases from V and 2 bases from J, the junction contained 7 bases not matched to a gene. CDR3 in amino acids: CASSPSAGGPYNEQFF. In DNA, the CDR3 is TGTGCCAGCAGCCCCTCAGCGGGAGGGCCCTACAATGAGCAGTTCTTC.

This chain links TRBV7-9 with TRBJ1-3, with D hard to call. CDR1 is SEHNR, CDR2 FQNEAQ, per germline (reference sequence). The length of the CDR3 is 16 residues. V lost 5 bases, J lost 0 bases, and 14 bases lay in between. The CDR3 DNA reads as TGTGCCAGCAGCATTAGATCCGGAGCCTCTGGAAACACCATATATTTT. Translating it yields CASSIRSGASGNTIYF.

The DNA for the CDR3 is TGTGCTAGTGGTTTCGCGGGGGACTCTCACAATGAGCAGTTCTTC. Translating gives CASGFAGDSHNEQFF. The rearrangement joins TRBV12-5 to TRBJ2-1; TRBD2 agrees at 7 bases. V gave up 3 bases and J gave up 5 bases; unmatched junction bases: 7. CDR3 size: 15 residues. Per germline, CDR1 LGHNT and CDR2 FRNRAP.

V usage is TRBV6-5 and J usage is TRBJ2-3; 9 nucleotides agree with TRBD1. The V gene end was trimmed by 7 bases and the J gene end by 3 bases; junction bases not matched to a gene: 8. Per the germline V gene, CDR1 is MNHEY and CDR2 is SVGAGI. The CDR3 spans 15 residues. The CDR3 bases are TGTGCCAGCATTCCGGACAGGGGTAAAACAGATACGCAGTATTTT. It specifies CASIPDRGKTDTQYF.

Written as DNA, the CDR3 is TGTGCCAGCAGCTTAGGCAGGACCGGGGAGCTGTTTTTT. Its protein is CASSLGRTGELFF. This chain joins TRBV13 and TRBJ2-2; D not resolved. Germline CDR1 PRHDT, CDR2 FYEKMQ (reference sequence). This CDR3 region has 13 residues. Trimming shortened V by 0 bases and J by 5 bases, and 4 bases separated the two germline ends.

A single count supports this clone. The chain links TRBV2 to TRBJ2-7; D gene ambiguous. The germline CDR1 and CDR2 sequences are SNHLY and FYNNEI. Trimming took 7 bases from V and 2 from J, leaving 9 bases between them. The CDR3 is made up of 12 amino acids. CDR3 coding DNA: TGTGCCAGCACCTTGCAGGCCTACGAGCAGTACTTC. Amino acid sequence: CASTLQAYEQYF.

The chain combines TRBV11-2 with TRBJ1-1; D not resolved. V was cut by 4 bases and J by 11 bases, with 14 bases left in between. The CDR3 is made up of 12 amino acids. Looked up from germline, CDR1 is SGHAT and CDR2 is FQNNGV. CDR3 protein: CASSSNVEEAFF. The DNA of the CDR3 is TGTGCCAGCAGCTCGAACGTGGAGGAGGCTTTCTTT.

This clone was seen only a few times. V and J are TRBV25-1 and TRBJ1-2; possible D gene TRBD1, 6 bases. Germline assignment: CDR1 MGHDK and CDR2 SYGVNS. The CDR3 sequence is 12 residues long. V gave up 8 bases and J gave up 9 bases, with 16 bases separating them. The CDR3 DNA is TGTGCCAGCGGGGAGGGACACACCAGCTACACCTTC. It yields the protein CASGEGHTSYTF.

This clone has just a few counts. The chain has TRBV27 and TRBJ2-3; 8 nucleotides align to TRBD2. The CDR3 has 13 amino acids. Germline assignment: CDR1 MNHEY and CDR2 SMNVEV (reference sequence). Germline trimming cut 8 bases from V and 8 bases from J; bases unmatched to any gene: 9. For the CDR3, the DNA is TGTGCCAGCGGGACTAGTTCCAGCGGTACGCAGTATTTT. Amino acid sequence: CASGTSSSGTQYF.

This clone was seen a handful of times. This chain joins TRBV7-2 and TRBJ2-1, with TRBD2 matching over 8 bases. Trimming at V came to 3 bases and at J to 9 bases, leaving 10 bases not matched to a gene. The germline gives CDR1 SGHTA, CDR2 FQGNSA. This CDR3 is 15 amino acids long. DNA of the CDR3: TGTGCCAGCAGCTTCCGTGGTAGCGGGACGGTTGAGCAGTTCTTC. Translation gives CASSFRGSGTVEQFF.